The source of this T cell receptor beta chain is a study of cytomegalovirus exposure and HLA in healthy donors. Study results and limitations: Some V segments could not be told apart, so they were left out, TRBV6-2 and TRBV6-3 among them. Overall, around 160 TCR beta chains were annotated as cytomegalovirus-associated. Prior analysis indicated that the majority of TCR beta V segments exhibited productivity approximately 90% or approximately 30% of the time.

The PCR used 60 Vbeta and 13 Jbeta primers. Libraries were prepared by immunoSEQ multiplex PCR; TCRdb keeps only in-frame clonotypes and omits some of them. The sample contains 74,000 or so clones, about 78% of which appear only once. A note on this clone: Its specificity is not known.

Germline V CDR1 and CDR2: SGHRS, YFSETQ. Trimming cost V 3 bases and J 0 bases, with 6 bases left between them. The length of the CDR3 is 13 residues. This receptor was obtained from a male donor in good health and CMV-seropositive. Sequencing was done on a sample of PBMCs. The J gene is TRBJ1-1, the V gene TRBV5-1; D perhaps matches TRBD1 (6 bases). The CDR3: CASSWTVNTEAFF. Written as DNA, the CDR3 is TGCGCCAGCAGCTGGACAGTGAACACTGAAGCTTTCTTT.